A single sample is the source of the 16 T cell receptor beta chains below, sequenced in a study of blood T cell repertoires in COVID-19. Sequencing was performed with immunoSEQ multiplex PCR; in TCRdb, only in-frame clones are kept and a portion is missing. The table records about 70,000 clones, under 95% of them present only once. Sequences were obtained from peripheral blood. These receptors were collected from a human donor in a cohort sampled during active COVID-19.

The rearrangement links TRBV7-6 to TRBJ1-4; D remains ambiguous. Germline values: CDR1 SGHVS, CDR2 FNYEAQ. V shed 2 bases and J shed 8 bases, with 15 bases lying between them. The CDR3 runs to 15 residues. DNA of the CDR3: TGTGCCAGCAGCTTAAGTTCCCATCGAGCGGAAAAACTGTTTTTT. Translation: CASSLSSHRAEKLFF.

V gene TRBV11-3 combines with J gene TRBJ2-3; 9 bases match TRBD2. CDR1 is SGHNT, CDR2 YENEEA, per germline. This CDR3 is 16 amino acids long. J lost 1 base, V lost 1 base, and 3 bases had no gene match. The DNA of the CDR3 is TGTGCCAGCAGCTTAGGTTCTAGCGGGGGCACAGATACGCAGTATTTT. As protein: CASSLGSSGGTDTQYF.

About this clone: This is likely a read error, given that the CDR3 carries no conserved phenylalanine or tryptophan at its end. The DNA is omitted, as the CDR3 cannot be located on it reliably, and the CDR3 follows TCRdb's listing. The chain combines TRBV12-3 or TRBV12-4 with TRBJ1-2; the table's D gene call, TRBD1, was not cross checked with the DNA. The CDR3 length is 12 residues, termini included. CDR3 protein: CASSLGSQAPDI.

The V call is TRBV29-1, the J call TRBJ2-6; a possible D gene is TRBD1 (6 bases). V was clipped by 3 bases and J by 4 bases, with 13 bases between them. The V gene's germline CDR1 is SQVTM and CDR2 ANQGSEA. The CDR3 runs to 15 residues. The CDR3 region has the DNA TGCAGCGTTGAGATCCAGGGGACAGGGGCCAACGTCCTGACTTTC. Encoded protein: CSVEIQGTGANVLTF.

The V and J genes are TRBV4-1 and TRBJ1-3; weak D call: TRBD1 (6 bases). V dropped 1 base and J dropped 1 base, with 8 bases sitting between them. Germline CDR1 is MGHRA and CDR2 is YSYEKL. CDR3 length: 15 residues. As DNA, the CDR3 is TGCGCCAGCAGCCAAGGGCAGGGGTCTGGAAACACCATATATTTT. Translated: CASSQGQGSGNTIYF.

The V and J genes are TRBV12-3 or TRBV12-4 and TRBJ1-3; D not certain. Between the trimmed V and J ends, which lost 6 bases and 7 bases, there was a span of 10 bases. The CDR3 consists of 12 residues. CDR3 residues: CASSLGVNTIYF. DNA for the CDR3: TGTGCCAGCAGCCTCGGGGTGAACACCATATATTTT.

CDR3 DNA sequence: TGTGCCAGCAGCTTCGACAGGGGAGGGACTGAAGCTTTCTTT. As protein: CASSFDRGGTEAFF. J is TRBJ1-1 and V is TRBV5-4, with TRBD1 matching over 8 bases. V trimming: 2 bases; J trimming: 5 bases; junction bases outside the gene matches: 5. The V gene's germline CDR1 is SGHNT and CDR2 YYREEE (reference sequence). CDR3 length: 14 residues. The variable domain in full, completed from reference TRBV5-4 and TRBJ1-1, reads ETGVTQSPTHLIKTRGQQVTLRCSSQSGHNTVSWYQQALGQGPQFIFQYYREEENGRGNFPPRFSGLQFPNYSSELNVNALELDDSALYLCASSFDRGGTEAFFGQGTRLTVV.

The chain employs TRBV12-1 and TRBJ1-5. TRBV12-1 corresponds to a pseudogene. CDR3 size: 17 residues. DNA of the CDR3: TGTGCCAGCAGCTTTGCCGCGGCAGTCTATAGCAATCAGCCCCAGCATTTT. It specifies CASSFAAAVYSNQPQHF.

The rearrangement uses TRBV11-2 and TRBJ2-1, with a possible D match to TRBD1 (6 bases). Trimming took 5 bases from V and 0 from J, leaving 23 bases between them. This CDR3 region has 19 residues. Germline-derived CDR1 and CDR2 are SGHAT and FQNNGV. The CDR3 is CASSVLGRGLQSSYNEQFF. Written as DNA, the CDR3 is TGTGCCAGCAGCGTACTGGGCAGGGGATTACAAAGCTCCTACAATGAGCAGTTCTTC. Based on the CDR3 plus reference TRBV11-2 and TRBJ2-1, the full variable domain is EAGVAQSPRYKIIEKRQSVAFWCNPISGHATLYWYQQILGQGPKLLIQFQNNGVVDDSQLPKDRFSAERLKGVDSTLKIQPAKLEDSAVYLCASSVLGRGLQSSYNEQFFGPGTRLTVL.

The chain recombines TRBV28 with TRBJ2-5; TRBD2 matches at 14 bases. The CDR3 has 18 amino acids. V shed 6 bases, J shed 3 bases, and the junction held 12 bases outside the gene matches. CDR1 and CDR2 (germline): MDHEN, SYDVKM. The CDR3 coding sequence is TGTGCCAGCAGCCGTAGACTAGCGGGGGGGCCAGGTGAAGAGACCCAGTACTTC. It translates to CASSRRLAGGPGEETQYF.

The chain joins TRBV2 to TRBJ1-2; the match to TRBD1 covers 9 bases. The CDR3 has 14 residues. V shed 11 bases and J 2 bases; nucleotides not matched to a gene: 9. Germline V gives CDR1 SNHLY, CDR2 FYNNEI. The CDR3, as DNA: TGTGCCGGATTATTGGGACAGGGAAACTATGGCTACACCTTC. Its translation: CAGLLGQGNYGYTF.

The gene calls are TRBV11-2 and TRBJ2-7, with 7 bases matching TRBD2. The CDR3 totals 14 residues. The trim removed 5 bases at V and 4 bases at J, leaving 8 bases unmatched. Germline lookup yields CDR1 SGHAT and CDR2 FQNNGV. This chain's CDR3 is CASSTPWGGYEQYF. The CDR3, as DNA: TGTGCCAGCAGCACTCCTTGGGGGGGATACGAGCAGTACTTC.

J is TRBJ1-4 and V is TRBV7-2; unclear D gene. The V and J ends lost 5 bases and 3 bases respectively, with 13 bases between them. The CDR3 extends over 15 amino acids. The germline V gene encodes CDR1 SGHTA and CDR2 FQGNSA. CDR3 DNA sequence: TGTGCCAGCAGCCTTCGGGTAATTCCTAATGAAAAACTGTTTTTT. Translating gives CASSLRVIPNEKLFF.

The genes are TRBV11-2 and TRBJ2-7; 7 nucleotides match TRBD2. The V gene end was trimmed by 3 bases and the J gene end by 3 bases; junction bases not matched to a gene: 14. Germline V gene lookup returns CDR1 SGHAT and CDR2 FQNNGV. The CDR3 sequence is 17 residues long. The DNA of the CDR3 is TGTGCCAGCAGCTTCAAGGTTGATGTCGCGGGGGTCTACGAGCAGTACTTC. It is translated as CASSFKVDVAGVYEQYF.

The CDR3 DNA reads TGTGCCAGCAGTTTAACACCAGGGTCATATGGCTACACCTTC. Its translation: CASSLTPGSYGYTF. The chain recombines TRBV27 with TRBJ1-2; D perhaps matches TRBD1 (5 bases). The CDR3 has 14 residues. The V gene lost 2 bases and the J gene lost 5 bases, with 12 bases spanning the gap. CDR1 MNHEY and CDR2 SMNVEV come from the germline V gene (reference sequence).

This sequence joins TRBV24-1 and TRBJ2-5; the D is unclear. CDR3 length: 14 residues. V was cut by 3 bases and J by 4 bases, with 11 bases left in between. The germline gives CDR1 KGHDR, CDR2 SFDVKD. The CDR3 spells CATSDPLRRETQYF. The CDR3 DNA sequence: TGTGCCACCAGTGATCCCCTGAGGCGAGAGACCCAGTACTTC.